The 10 T cell receptor beta chains reported below all come from one sample, sequenced in a study of beta chain features in type 1 diabetes (dated by TCRdb to 2016 to 2018). Library preparation used the immunoSEQ multiplex PCR assay. The entire isolated RNA was reverse transcribed using the High Capacity cDNA Reverse Transcription Kit, and thus expressed TCRB transcripts were sequenced. This is the immuneACCESS table as TCRdb keeps it, with only in-frame sequences that have V and J called. A part of the clones is gone; compared with another copy, unresolved V genes explain less than half, and the rest is unexplained. For this sample there are around 240,000 clones; 55% to 70% appear just once. Approximately 0.053% of the sample is in the top ten clones. The sample consisted of naive CD4+ T cells from blood. This sample's cell subset or site label indicates: true naive CD4+ T cells. Receptor source: a young man in good health.

The chain uses TRBV5-4 and TRBJ2-1; 7 positions match TRBD2. Germline V gene lookup returns CDR1 SGHNT and CDR2 YYREEE (reference sequence). The CDR3 spans 17 residues. The junction had 15 bases not matched to a gene; V was cut back by 3 bases and J by 6 bases. The CDR3 sequence is CASSSGGGLAATNEQFF. The CDR3 coding sequence is TGTGCCAGCAGCTCGGGGGGAGGGCTAGCGGCCACCAATGAGCAGTTCTTC.

The chain uses TRBV20-1 and TRBJ2-5; D is unresolved. The CDR3 spans 9 residues. Germline V CDR1 and CDR2: DFQATT, SNEGSKA (reference sequence). CDR3 region: CSLKETQYF. DNA for the CDR3: TGCAGCCTTAAAGAGACCCAGTACTTC.

The rearrangement uses TRBV29-1 and TRBJ2-2, with D hard to call. V lost 8 bases and J lost 5, with 9 bases in between. CDR1 and CDR2 (germline): SQVTM, ANQGSEA. The CDR3 consists of 11 residues. The CDR3 bases are TGCAGCACCCGATTTACCGGGGAGCTGTTTTTT. The encoded protein is CSTRFTGELFF.

The chain uses TRBV5-1 and TRBJ2-7, with D perhaps being TRBD1 or TRBD2 (5 bases each). CDR3 size: 13 residues. V was cut by 4 bases and J by 6 bases, with 14 bases left in between. In germline, CDR1 is SGHRS, CDR2 YFSETQ. CDR3 protein: CASSPGASLEQYF. CDR3 bases: TGCGCCAGCAGCCCCGGGGCTTCTCTCGAGCAGTACTTC.

The chain joins TRBV2 to TRBJ1-1; a weak D match, TRBD1 (5 bases). The CDR3 spans 12 residues. V lost 7 bases and J 8 bases, leaving 14 bases between the germline ends. The germline V gene encodes CDR1 SNHLY and CDR2 FYNNEI. CDR3 loop: CASTRDRGEAFF. Here the CDR3 DNA reads TGTGCCAGCACCCGGGACCGAGGGGAAGCTTTCTTT.

This clone was counted only a few times. This sequence joins TRBV30 and TRBJ2-1, with D perhaps TRBD1 (6 bases). Germline lookup yields CDR1 GTSNPN and CDR2 SVGIG (reference sequence). The CDR3 loop spans 15 amino acids. Trimming left V 0 bases short and J 7 bases short, with 16 bases between. The CDR3 nucleotides read TGTGCCTGGAGTGTACGCAGGGGTCAGGGGAATGAGCAGTTCTTC. Translated, it gives CAWSVRRGQGNEQFF.

The chain joins TRBV2 to TRBJ2-3; no firm D call. The CDR3 is 13 residues long. V lost 4 bases and J 2 bases, leaving 7 bases between the germline ends. Germline-derived CDR1 and CDR2 are SNHLY and FYNNEI. The CDR3 loop reads CASSGSYTDTQYF. The CDR3 DNA reads as TGTGCCAGCAGTGGAAGCTACACAGATACGCAGTATTTT. The full variable domain, completed using reference TRBV2 and TRBJ2-3, is EPEVTQTPSHQVTQMGQEVILRCVPISNHLYFYWYRQILGQKVEFLVSFYNNEISEKSEIFDDQFSVERPDGSNFTLKIRSTKLEDSAMYFCASSGSYTDTQYFGPGTRLTVL.

The count of this clone is one. Other DNA sequences in this specimen translate into the identical CDR3. The V and J genes are TRBV9 and TRBJ1-6, with D unclear. V lost 0 bases and J 10 bases, leaving 5 bases between the germline ends. Per the germline V gene, CDR1 is SGDLS and CDR2 is YYNGEE. There are 12 residues in the CDR3. DNA of the CDR3: TGTGCCAGCAGCGTAGGGAACTCACCCCTCCACTTT. Amino acids: CASSVGNSPLHF.

The J gene is TRBJ2-7, the V gene TRBV10-3; D is possibly TRBD2 (6 bases). V dropped 6 bases and J dropped 3 bases, with 15 bases sitting between them. The CDR3 has 14 residues. The germline V gene encodes CDR1 ENHRY and CDR2 SYGVKD. This CDR3 reads CAIRSLASSYEQYF. The CDR3 DNA reads TGTGCCATCAGATCTCTAGCGTCTAGCTACGAGCAGTACTTC.

This clone was picked up one time. The V call is TRBV18, the J call TRBJ2-5; tentatively, D is TRBD1 or TRBD2 (5 bases each). CDR1 is KGHSH and CDR2 is LQKENI in the germline V gene. The CDR3 spans 16 residues. V dropped 4 bases and J dropped 4 bases, with 19 bases sitting between them. The CDR3 loop reads CASSRDRLTTGETQYF. CDR3 DNA sequence: TGTGCCAGCTCACGGGACCGGCTTACAACGGGAGAGACCCAGTACTTC. Using reference TRBV18 and TRBJ2-5 for the parts outside the CDR3, the full variable domain is NAGVMQNPRHLVRRRGQEARLRCSPMKGHSHVYWYRQLPEEGLKFMVYLQKENIIDESGMPKERFSAEFPKEGPSILRIQQVVRGDSAAYFCASSRDRLTTGETQYFGPGTRLLVL.